Given below is one T cell receptor beta chain in context. No cognate antigen has been identified for it. It has no much larger one-base neighbor in the sample; base qualities were not kept. To prepare the library, the immunoSEQ multiplex PCR assay was applied. Not all clones reach the TCRdb copy of this immuneACCESS table, which keeps in-frame sequences only. Checked studies attribute under half of the gap to unresolved V genes and leave the rest unexplained. The sample profile shows 100,000 or so clones; 85% to 95% of them were found once. The ten largest clones capture roughly 0.22% of the sample. Trimming removed 3 bases from V and 5 bases from J, leaving 8 bases between the germline ends. From its cysteine to its phenylalanine, the CDR3 spans 13 amino acids. Only the CDR3 portion is preserved as DNA: 39 bases, with reading frame beginning at the first base. CDR1 and CDR2, looked up from the germline V gene, are KGHSH and LQKENI.

The data were taken from a study of technical replicates of blood from a few donors (dated by TCRdb to the late 2010s). Sequences were obtained from T cells isolated from PBMCs. The chain uses TRBV18 and TRBJ2-1, with the D gene not confidently named. This TCR derives from a human donor in good health. The DNA sequence reads TGTGCCAGCTCACCCGCGGAGCACAATGAGCAGTTCTTC. This gives the protein CASSPAEHNEQFF.